This T cell receptor (beta chain) was profiled in a study of OX40 agonist ivuxolimab in advanced cancers. Study in general: Every 2 weeks, patients got intravenous ivuxolimab at one of six dose levels (0.01-10 mg/kg). Males comprised 70% to 90% of the group, whose mean age was around 62 years (range about 20 to 79).

Exclusion of a patient followed from autoimmune disease history or systemic immunosuppression. Using immunoSEQ multiplex PCR, the repertoire was profiled, and TCRdb retains in-frame clones only, with some absent. The top ten clones hold around 25% of a sample with about 61,000 clones, around 93% of them seen once. Between the trimmed V and J ends, which lost 2 bases and 10 bases, there was a span of 9 bases. CDR1 and CDR2 from the germline V gene are MGHDK and SYGVNS. CDR3 length: 13 amino acids. The sample was CD4+ or CD8+ T cells sorted from blood, taken in a trial of the OX40 agonist ivuxolimab. This clonotype was sampled from an adult with an advanced solid tumor such as melanoma, head and neck, liver or kidney cancer. The V and J genes are TRBV25-1 and TRBJ1-6; no clear D gene. CDR3 loop: CASSEKRTSPLHF. CDR3 in DNA: TGTGCCAGCAGTGAAAAACGAACCTCACCCCTCCACTTT.